The rows below give T cell receptor beta chains drawn from one sample of a study of PD-1 blockade in classical Hodgkin lymphoma. Sequencing used immunoSEQ multiplex PCR; TCRdb keeps in-frame clones, though not all of them. Of some 22,000 clones listed, around four fifths are singletons. Source: peripheral blood mononuclear cells (PBMCs), taken before the second cycle of nivolumab. These TCRs come from a human donor with classical Hodgkin lymphoma. CDR3s include the opening cysteine and the closing phenylalanine or tryptophan. D genes are given only for firm matches. Clone size is stated in some rows and not others, as once, few, many or a class when expanded.

v_call	clone_size	d_call	j_call	cdr3_aa	cdr3_nt
TRBV6-5	.	TRBD2	TRBJ2-5	CASNRLAEETQYF	TGTGCCAGCAATAGACTAGCGGAAGAGACCCAGTACTTC
TRBV5-4	.	.	TRBJ2-7	CASSPAGTYEQYF	TGTGCCAGCAGCCCGGCCGGAACCTACGAGCAGTACTTC
TRBV18	.	.	TRBJ2-3	CASSPLDTQYF	TGTGCCAGCTCACCACTTGACACGCAGTATTTT
TRBV6-6	.	TRBD2	TRBJ2-7	CASTSRTSGTLEQYF	TGTGCCAGCACCTCGCGGACTAGCGGGACTTTGGAGCAGTACTTC
TRBV7-6	.	.	TRBJ1-5	CASSAQGANQPQHF	TGTGCCAGCAGCGCACAGGGTGCCAATCAGCCCCAGCATTTT
TRBV27	.	TRBD2	TRBJ2-1	CASCSLTAGTMNNEQFF	TGTGCCAGCTGCAGTTTGACAGCGGGAACCATGAACAATGAGCAGTTCTTC
TRBV10-3	few	.	TRBJ1-5	CAISKVGNQPQHF	TGTGCCATCAGTAAAGTAGGGAATCAGCCCCAGCATTTT
TRBV5-4	medium-sized	TRBD1	TRBJ1-1	CASSRGQEYTEAFF	TGTGCCAGCAGCCGGGGACAGGAGTACACTGAAGCTTTCTTT
TRBV30	.	.	TRBJ1-2	CAWKGAGGYTF	TGTGCCTGGAAGGGAGCAGGTGGCTACACCTTC
TRBV29-1	.	TRBD1	TRBJ2-3	CSVLGQGITDTQYF	TGCAGCGTCCTGGGACAGGGAATAACAGATACGCAGTATTTT
TRBV6-6	.	TRBD1	TRBJ1-2	CASSSTQGAGYGYTF	TGTGCCAGCAGTTCGACCCAGGGGGCGGGGTATGGCTACACCTTC
TRBV2	few	TRBD1	TRBJ1-3	CASRGDRGTIYF	TGTGCCAGCAGGGGAGACAGGGGAACCATATATTTT